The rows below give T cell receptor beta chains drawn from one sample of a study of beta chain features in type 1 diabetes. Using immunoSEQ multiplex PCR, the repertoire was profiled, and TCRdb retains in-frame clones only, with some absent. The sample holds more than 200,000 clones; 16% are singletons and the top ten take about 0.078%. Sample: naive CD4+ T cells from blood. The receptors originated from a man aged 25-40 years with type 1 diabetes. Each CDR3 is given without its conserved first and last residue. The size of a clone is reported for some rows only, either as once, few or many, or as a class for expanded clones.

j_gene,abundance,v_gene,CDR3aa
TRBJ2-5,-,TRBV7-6,ASSRMSGGVETQY
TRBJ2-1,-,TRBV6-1,ASSVQRENQDEQF
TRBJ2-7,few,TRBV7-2,ASSPTGGRYEQY
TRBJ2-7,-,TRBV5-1,ASSPGLAGLGEQY
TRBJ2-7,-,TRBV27,ASSSTSYEQY
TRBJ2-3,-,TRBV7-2,ASSSLAGEDTQY
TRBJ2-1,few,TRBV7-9,ASSEREWDNEQF
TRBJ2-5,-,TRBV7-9,ASSFTSPGRPGETQY
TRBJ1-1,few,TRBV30,AWSRQGGTEAF
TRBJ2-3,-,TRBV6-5,ASSYSVQLYTQY
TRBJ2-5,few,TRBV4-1,ASSRKTVDGETQY
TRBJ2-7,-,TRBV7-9,ASSLDTYEQY
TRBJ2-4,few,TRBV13,ASSLADSPLIAKNIQY